The 4 T cell receptor beta chains below all came from one sample that was sequenced in a study of pediatric ulcerative colitis. Generated by immunoSEQ multiplex PCR, the TCRdb table keeps only in-frame clones and is missing some. The profile shows under 30,000 clones, about 67% of them singletons. During colonoscopy, one to two rectal pinch biopsies were collected. The sequenced sample was gut tissue. Receptors were obtained from a boy aged 5-17 years with severe ulcerative colitis.

V and J are TRBV29-1 and TRBJ2-1; D possibly corresponds to TRBD2 (5 bases). This CDR3 comprises 12 residues. Looked up from germline, CDR1 is SQVTM and CDR2 is ANQGSEA. V was pared by 6 bases and J by 12 bases, with 18 bases between. CDR3 in DNA: TGCAGCGTGGTTGACACCCCCGAGGGGCAGTTCTTC. Translation: CSVVDTPEGQFF.

This clone counts as medium-sized. The identical CDR3 is also encoded by other nucleotide sequences in the sample. The chain joins TRBV6-1 to TRBJ1-3; no definite D call. CDR1 and CDR2 (germline): MNHNS, SASEGT. This CDR3 is 15 amino acids long. With 0 bases removed from V and 0 bases from J, the gap between germline ends came to 6 bases. This chain's CDR3 is CASSEAPSSGNTIYF. The DNA of the CDR3 is TGTGCCAGCAGTGAAGCCCCCAGCTCTGGAAACACCATATATTTT.

The chain carries TRBV6-4 and TRBJ2-7, with 11 bases aligning to TRBD2. With 2 bases clipped from V and 4 bases from J, the junction kept 19 bases outside the gene matches. The CDR3 sequence is 20 residues long. Germline V CDR1 and CDR2: MRHNA, SNTAGT. DNA for the CDR3: TGTGCCAGCAGTGACGAGAGAGGGACCGGGACTAGCGGTAACCCGTACGAGCAGTACTTC. Translation gives CASSDERGTGTSGNPYEQYF.

The V and J genes are TRBV7-2 and TRBJ2-1; 10 bases agree with TRBD2. The germline CDR1 and CDR2 sequences are SGHTA and FQGNSA. V lost 2 bases to trimming and J lost 6 bases; unmatched junction nucleotides: 4. The length of the CDR3 is 15 residues. The CDR3: CASSLLAGAGNEQFF. The DNA for the CDR3 is TGTGCCAGCAGCTTACTAGCGGGAGCGGGCAATGAGCAGTTCTTC.